These 10 T cell receptor beta chains originate from one sample sequenced in a study of T-cell reconstitution after alpha-beta-depleted transplantation in children. Molecular barcoding with unique molecular identifiers was used for the TCRbeta library. TCRdb processed the PCR reads anew with MiXCR; each CDR3 protein has one entry. The sample has around 500,000 distinct CDR3 sequences; 20% to 25% are singletons. The sequenced sample was PBMCs, mostly from graft donor cells, obtained 360 days after TCRalphabeta/CD19-depleted stem cell transplant. These receptors all come from a boy under three years old who had a stem cell transplant for acute myeloid leukemia, so the T cells may come from the graft donor.

The rearrangement links TRBV5-4 to TRBJ2-2; D unclear. The V gene lost 4 bases and the J gene lost 9 bases, with 7 bases spanning the gap. CDR1 and CDR2 (germline): SGHNT, YYREEE (reference sequence). The CDR3 extends over 11 amino acids. The CDR3 sequence is CASSSERELFF. DNA for the CDR3: TGTGCCAGCAGCAGCGAGCGGGAGCTGTTTTTT.

The chain joins TRBV5-1 to TRBJ2-1, with TRBD1 matching 9 bases. Trimming removed 0 bases from V and 6 bases from J; junction bases left unmatched: 7. The CDR3 contains 16 residues. Per germline, CDR1 SGHRS and CDR2 YFSETQ. CDR3 sequence reads: CASSLDYTGGFNEQFF. CDR3 coding DNA: TGCGCCAGCAGCTTGGATTACACAGGGGGCTTCAATGAGCAGTTCTTC. The full variable domain, rest sourced from reference TRBV5-1 and TRBJ2-1, is KAGVTQTPRYLIKTRGQQVTLSCSPISGHRSVSWYQQTPGQGLQFLFEYFSETQRNKGNFPGRFSGRQFSNSRSEMNVSTLELGDSALYLCASSLDYTGGFNEQFFGPGTRLTVL.

The chain combines TRBV6-5 with TRBJ2-3, with D maybe TRBD2 (5 bases). With 2 bases removed from V and 0 bases from J, the gap between germline ends came to 18 bases. This CDR3 has 18 residues. Germline V gene sequence: CDR1 MNHEY, CDR2 SVGAGI. The CDR3 DNA reads as TGTGCCAGCAGTTACCTAACCTCTAGCTCCCCTAGCACAGATACGCAGTATTTT. Amino acids: CASSYLTSSSPSTDTQYF.

The genes are TRBV29-1 and TRBJ2-1; 11 nucleotides align to TRBD1. The junction had 8 bases not matched to a gene; V was cut back by 4 bases and J by 3 bases. Germline V lookup: CDR1 SQVTM, CDR2 ANQGSEA. CDR3 size: 16 residues. CDR3: CSVGDRGTRVYNEQFF. The CDR3 DNA sequence: TGCAGCGTTGGGGACAGGGGGACGAGGGTCTACAATGAGCAGTTCTTC.

This clonotype occurred many times. The V and J genes are TRBV29-1 and TRBJ1-1; no firm D call. CDR1 is SQVTM, CDR2 ANQGSEA, per germline. The ends were cut back, 7 bases at V and 1 base at J, with 10 bases in the middle. The CDR3 loop spans 12 amino acids. The CDR3 DNA reads as TGCAGCGCCGAAAGGAGGAACACTGAAGCTTTCTTT. The encoded protein is CSAERRNTEAFF.

This clonotype turned up a few times. This rearrangement joins TRBV20-1 to TRBJ2-3; D unresolved. The CDR3 length is 15 residues. The germline V gene encodes CDR1 DFQATT and CDR2 SNEGSKA (reference sequence). V lost 0 bases and J 0 bases, leaving 10 bases between the germline ends. The CDR3 loop is CSARDAQRSTDTQYF. The CDR3 DNA follows: TGCAGTGCTAGAGATGCCCAGCGCAGCACAGATACGCAGTATTTT.

This clonotype was observed many times. This rearrangement joins TRBV28 to TRBJ2-3, with no clear D. V was shortened by 6 bases and J by 2 bases, with 15 bases between the two germline ends. Looked up from germline, CDR1 is MDHEN and CDR2 is SYDVKM. This CDR3 is built from 15 residues. CDR3 region: CASSLTDIYTDTQYF. The DNA for the CDR3 is TGTGCCAGCAGCTTAACCGACATCTACACAGATACGCAGTATTTT.

The sample holds a few counts of this clonotype. V and J are TRBV20-1 and TRBJ2-1, with 8 bases that match TRBD1. Trimming removed 4 bases from V and 6 bases from J; junction bases left unmatched: 11. There are 15 residues in the CDR3. The V gene's germline CDR1 is DFQATT and CDR2 SNEGSKA (reference sequence). The DNA of the CDR3 is TGCAGTGCTACGAATCGGGACAGGCGAGTCAATGAGCAGTTCTTC. Its protein product is CSATNRDRRVNEQFF.

The chain joins TRBV5-1 to TRBJ2-6, with TRBD2 identical over 7 bases. V lost 1 base, J lost 0 bases, and 7 bases stayed unmatched. The germline gives CDR1 SGHRS, CDR2 YFSETQ. CDR3 length: 18 residues. The CDR3 here is CASSLSGGNPSGANVLTF. As DNA, the CDR3 is TGCGCCAGCAGCTTGTCCGGGGGGAATCCCTCTGGGGCCAACGTCCTGACTTTC.

The sample holds many counts of this clonotype. J is TRBJ2-2 and V is TRBV12-3 or TRBV12-4, with TRBD1 as a possible D gene (5 bases). The CDR3 extends over 15 amino acids. Trimming shortened V by 3 bases and J by 1 base, and 9 bases separated the two germline ends. CDR3 residues: CASSFVGLNTGELFF. The CDR3 coding sequence is TGTGCCAGCAGTTTCGTGGGGCTGAACACCGGGGAGCTGTTTTTT.